These T cell receptor beta chains were read from a single sample in a study of T cell repertoires in MIS-A myocarditis. Assay: immunoSEQ multiplex PCR; the TCRdb copy retains only in-frame clones and omits some. The sample has fewer than 15,000 clones, roughly 74% seen once. The specimen was left ventricle heart tissue obtained at autopsy. These receptors originate from a young man with fulminant myocarditis from multisystem inflammatory syndrome in adults (MIS-A) after COVID-19. Each CDR3 is given with its conserved first and last residue.

j_gene,v_gene,CDR3aa
TRBJ2-7,TRBV27,CASSRGELHEQYF
TRBJ1-4,TRBV4-1,CASSQENLQGSANEKLFF
TRBJ1-1,TRBV29-1,CSVRDRGLSEAFF
TRBJ2-1,TRBV18,CASSPPSYNEQFF
TRBJ2-7,TRBV15,CATSPRDTSYEQYF
TRBJ2-1,TRBV24-1,CATSPGQGRDNEQFF
TRBJ2-4,TRBV5-1,CASSLAPGQGAKNIQYF
TRBJ1-1,TRBV10-3,CAISPGGEADYAFF
TRBJ1-2,TRBV7-9,CASSLAGGMNYGYTF
TRBJ2-3,TRBV4-1,CASSQDLAAIPSMQYF
TRBJ1-5,TRBV7-8,CASSSIDGSNQPQHF
TRBJ1-5,TRBV28,CASSHLRQGFNQPQHF
TRBJ1-2,TRBV7-2,CASLHTATMAYGYTF
TRBJ2-7,TRBV11-2,CASSPSYMGYEQYF
TRBJ1-5,TRBV6-5,CASSVFGGRNQPQHF
TRBJ1-6,TRBV19,CASSIGRNSPLHF
TRBJ1-5,TRBV6-5,CATDRGTTQPQHF
TRBJ2-1,TRBV6-4,CASSDSSGSYNEQFF
TRBJ2-3,TRBV3-1/TRBV3-2,CASSPNSGGPDTQYF
TRBJ1-1,TRBV18,CASSPHPLGVLNTEAFF
TRBJ2-7,TRBV7-2,CASSLRGGDGHEQYF
TRBJ1-1,TRBV5-1,CASSLEQNAEAFF
TRBJ1-6,TRBV27,CASSSRGQGSPLHF
TRBJ1-3,TRBV4-3,CASSQDGGALSGNTIYF
TRBJ2-2,TRBV5-5,CASSLSTGTGELFF
TRBJ1-4,TRBV28,CASRLSQQGAWATNEKLFF
TRBJ2-3,TRBV5-1,CASSQQGIF
TRBJ2-1,TRBV9,CASSLGADEQFF
TRBJ1-1,TRBV28,CASRSGVERAFF
TRBJ1-5,TRBV27,CASSFDRTPNQPQHF
TRBJ2-1,TRBV5-1,CASSLLGGNEQFF
TRBJ1-4,TRBV6-5,CAAGGEATNEKLFF
TRBJ1-1,TRBV18,CASSPEVGEAFF
TRBJ1-4,TRBV7-9,CASSPGQGREKLFF
TRBJ2-3,TRBV30,CAWSFTDTQYF
TRBJ2-3,TRBV4-2,CASSQVGLSGADTQYF
TRBJ1-1,TRBV7-3,CASSLMAGVNTEAFF
TRBJ2-7,TRBV29-1,CSVGWARQGGSLPYEQYF
TRBJ2-1,TRBV3-1/TRBV3-2,CASSQVDGRNEQFF
TRBJ1-1,TRBV6-5,CASSSGPLGAFF
TRBJ2-1,TRBV7-2,CASSLQQGWYNEQFF
TRBJ1-5,TRBV2,CASSDGQGGQPQHF
TRBJ2-1,TRBV27,CASTLLAGDNNEQFF
TRBJ1-2,TRBV28,CASRQNYGYTF
TRBJ2-1,TRBV6-2/TRBV6-3,CASSYDFRGYNEQFF
TRBJ1-4,TRBV11-2,CASSHGTFATNEKLFF
TRBJ1-5,TRBV4-3,CASSPYRVGNQPQHF
TRBJ1-2,TRBV29-1,CSVEGLSYGYTF
TRBJ1-4,TRBV7-8,CASSLSVGGGEKLFF
TRBJ2-5,TRBV3-1/TRBV3-2,CASSQVETQYF